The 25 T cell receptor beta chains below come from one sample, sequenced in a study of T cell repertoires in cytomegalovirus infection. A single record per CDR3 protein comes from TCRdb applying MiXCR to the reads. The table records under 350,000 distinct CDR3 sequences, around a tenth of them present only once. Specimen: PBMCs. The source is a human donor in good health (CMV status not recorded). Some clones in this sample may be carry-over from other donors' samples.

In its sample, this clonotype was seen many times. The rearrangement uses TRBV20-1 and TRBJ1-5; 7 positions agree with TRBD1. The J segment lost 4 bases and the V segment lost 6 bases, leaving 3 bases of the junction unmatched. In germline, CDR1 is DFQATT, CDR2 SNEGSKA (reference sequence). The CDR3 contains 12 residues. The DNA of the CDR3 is TGCAGTGCCATACAGGGGAATCAGCCCCAGCATTTT. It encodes CSAIQGNQPQHF.

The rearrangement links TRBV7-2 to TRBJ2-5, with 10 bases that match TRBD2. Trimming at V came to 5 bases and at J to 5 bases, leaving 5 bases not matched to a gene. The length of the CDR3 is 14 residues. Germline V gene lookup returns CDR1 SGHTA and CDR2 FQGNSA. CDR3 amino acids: CASSLSGRRETQYF. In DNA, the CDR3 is TGTGCCAGCAGCCTTAGCGGGAGGCGTGAGACCCAGTACTTC.

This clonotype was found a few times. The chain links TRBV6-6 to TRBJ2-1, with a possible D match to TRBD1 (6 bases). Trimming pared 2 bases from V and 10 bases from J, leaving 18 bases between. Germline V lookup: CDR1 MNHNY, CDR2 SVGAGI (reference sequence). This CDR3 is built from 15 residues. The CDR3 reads CASSYQGIQLSEQFF. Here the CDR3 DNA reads TGTGCCAGCAGTTACCAGGGGATACAACTTTCAGAGCAGTTCTTC.

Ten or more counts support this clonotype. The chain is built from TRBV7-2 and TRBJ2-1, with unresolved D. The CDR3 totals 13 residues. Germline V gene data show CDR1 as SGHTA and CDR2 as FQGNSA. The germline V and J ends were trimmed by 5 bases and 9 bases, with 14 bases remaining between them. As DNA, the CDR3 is TGTGCCAGCAGCCCCGATGCTCAAATTGAGCAGTTCTTC. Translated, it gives CASSPDAQIEQFF.

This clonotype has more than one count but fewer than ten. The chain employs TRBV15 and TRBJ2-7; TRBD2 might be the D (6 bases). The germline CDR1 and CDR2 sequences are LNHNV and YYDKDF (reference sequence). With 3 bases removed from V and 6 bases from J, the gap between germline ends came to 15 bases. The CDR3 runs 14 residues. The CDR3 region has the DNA TGTGCCACCAGCAGCCTCGGGGGAACCAGCGAGCAGTACTTC. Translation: CATSSLGGTSEQYF.

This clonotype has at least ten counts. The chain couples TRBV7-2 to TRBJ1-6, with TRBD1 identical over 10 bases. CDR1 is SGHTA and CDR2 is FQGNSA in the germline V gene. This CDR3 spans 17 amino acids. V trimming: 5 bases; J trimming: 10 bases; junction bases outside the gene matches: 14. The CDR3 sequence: CASSPGNRDRGRSPLHF. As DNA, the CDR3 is TGTGCCAGCAGCCCCGGAAACCGGGACAGGGGAAGGTCACCCCTCCACTTT.

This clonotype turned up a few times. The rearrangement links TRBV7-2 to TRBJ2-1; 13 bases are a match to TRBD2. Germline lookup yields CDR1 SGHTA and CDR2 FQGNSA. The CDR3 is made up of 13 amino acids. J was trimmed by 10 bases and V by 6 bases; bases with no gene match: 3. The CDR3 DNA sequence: TGTGCCAGCAGAACGGGACTAGCGGGAGAGCAGTTCTTC. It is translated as CASRTGLAGEQFF.

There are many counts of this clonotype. The CDR3 reads CASSLAGLAGDYEQFF. The CDR3 DNA reads TGTGCCAGCAGCTTAGCGGGACTAGCGGGAGACTATGAGCAGTTCTTC. V and J are TRBV7-2 and TRBJ2-1; TRBD2 matches 14 bases. CDR3 size: 16 residues. V dropped 0 bases and J dropped 8; count of bases not matched to a gene: 3. Germline V CDR1 and CDR2: SGHTA, FQGNSA.

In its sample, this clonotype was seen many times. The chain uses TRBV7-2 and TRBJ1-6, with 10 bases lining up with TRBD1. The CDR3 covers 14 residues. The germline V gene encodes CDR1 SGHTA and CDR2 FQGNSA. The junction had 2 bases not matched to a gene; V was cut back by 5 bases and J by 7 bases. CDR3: CASSRDRGNSPLHF. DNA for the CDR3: TGTGCCAGCAGCCGGGACAGGGGCAATTCACCCCTCCACTTT.

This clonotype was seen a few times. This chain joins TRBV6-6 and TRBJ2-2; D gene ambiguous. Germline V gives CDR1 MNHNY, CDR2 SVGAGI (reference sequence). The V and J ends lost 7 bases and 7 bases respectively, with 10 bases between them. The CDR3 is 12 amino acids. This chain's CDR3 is CASTPSGGELFF. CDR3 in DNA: TGTGCCAGCACCCCCTCGGGCGGGGAGCTGTTTTTT.

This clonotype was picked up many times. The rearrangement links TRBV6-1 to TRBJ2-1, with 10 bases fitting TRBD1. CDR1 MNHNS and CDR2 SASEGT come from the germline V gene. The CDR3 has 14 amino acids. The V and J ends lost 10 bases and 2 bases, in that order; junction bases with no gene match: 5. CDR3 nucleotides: TGTGCCACGGGGGACAGGGGCACCTACAATGAGCAGTTCTTC. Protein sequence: CATGDRGTYNEQFF.

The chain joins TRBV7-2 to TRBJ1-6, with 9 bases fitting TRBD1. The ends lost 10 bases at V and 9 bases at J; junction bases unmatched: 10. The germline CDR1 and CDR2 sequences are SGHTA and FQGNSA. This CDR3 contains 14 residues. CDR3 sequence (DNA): TGTGCCATTGGGACAGGGTTTTCGCTTTCACCCCTCCACTTT. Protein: CAIGTGFSLSPLHF.

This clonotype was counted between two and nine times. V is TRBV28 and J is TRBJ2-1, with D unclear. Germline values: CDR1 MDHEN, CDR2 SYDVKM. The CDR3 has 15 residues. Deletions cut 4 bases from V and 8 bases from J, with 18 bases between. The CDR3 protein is CASSSPAKPVDEQFF. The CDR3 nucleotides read TGTGCCAGCAGTTCGCCGGCCAAACCGGTTGATGAGCAGTTCTTC.

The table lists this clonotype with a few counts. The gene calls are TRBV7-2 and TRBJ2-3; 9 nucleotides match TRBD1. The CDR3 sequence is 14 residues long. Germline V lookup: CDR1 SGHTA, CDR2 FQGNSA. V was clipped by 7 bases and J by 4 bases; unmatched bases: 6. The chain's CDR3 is CASKNTGGADTQYF. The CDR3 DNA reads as TGTGCCAGCAAGAATACAGGGGGCGCAGATACGCAGTATTTT. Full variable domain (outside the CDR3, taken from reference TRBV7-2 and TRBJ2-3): GAGVSQSPSNKVTEKGKDVELRCDPISGHTALYWYRQSLGQGLEFLIYFQGNSAPDKSGLPSDRFSAERTGGSVSTLTIQRTQQEDSAVYLCASKNTGGADTQYFGPGTRLTVL.

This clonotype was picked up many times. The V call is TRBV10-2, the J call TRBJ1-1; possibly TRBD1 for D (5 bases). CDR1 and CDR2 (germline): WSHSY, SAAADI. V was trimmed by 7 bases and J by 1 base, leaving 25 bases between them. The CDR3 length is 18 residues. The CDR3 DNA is TGCGCCAGCACTCCGAAGGGCACAGGCATGGGAACGAACACTGAAGCTTTCTTT. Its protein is CASTPKGTGMGTNTEAFF.

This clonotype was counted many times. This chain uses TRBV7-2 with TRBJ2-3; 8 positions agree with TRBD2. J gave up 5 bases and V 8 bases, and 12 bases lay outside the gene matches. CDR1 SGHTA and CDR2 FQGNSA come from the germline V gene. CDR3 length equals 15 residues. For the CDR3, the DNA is TGTGCCAGCGAAGCGGGGGTGCTGCTGGGAGATACGCAGTATTTT. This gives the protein CASEAGVLLGDTQYF.

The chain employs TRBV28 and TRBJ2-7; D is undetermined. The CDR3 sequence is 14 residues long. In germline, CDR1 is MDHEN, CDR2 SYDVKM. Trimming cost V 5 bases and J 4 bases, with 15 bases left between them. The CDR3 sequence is CASSPETLRYEQYF. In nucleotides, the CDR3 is TGTGCCAGCAGTCCTGAGACCCTTAGGTACGAGCAGTACTTC.

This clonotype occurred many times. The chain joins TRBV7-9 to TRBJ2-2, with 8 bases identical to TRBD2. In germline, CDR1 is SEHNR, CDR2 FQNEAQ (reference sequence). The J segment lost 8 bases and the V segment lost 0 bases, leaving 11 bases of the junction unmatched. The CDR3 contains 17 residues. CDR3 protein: CASSLAQGSGSGGELFF. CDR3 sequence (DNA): TGTGCCAGCAGCTTAGCGCAGGGGAGCGGGAGTGGAGGGGAGCTGTTTTTT.

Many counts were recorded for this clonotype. The CDR3 sequence is CASSFAGAGTGELFF. The CDR3 DNA reads TGTGCCAGCAGCTTCGCGGGGGCGGGCACCGGGGAGCTGTTTTTT. The chain has TRBV7-2 and TRBJ2-2; the D gene is possibly TRBD2 (7 bases). Germline loops: CDR1 SGHTA, CDR2 FQGNSA. The CDR3 spans 15 residues. The ends were cut back, 3 bases at V and 4 bases at J, with 12 bases in the middle.

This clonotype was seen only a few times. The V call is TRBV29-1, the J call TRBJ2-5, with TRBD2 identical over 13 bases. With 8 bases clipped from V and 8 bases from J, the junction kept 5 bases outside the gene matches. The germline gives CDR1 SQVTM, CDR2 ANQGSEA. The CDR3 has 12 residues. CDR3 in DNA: TGCAGCTTCGGACTAGCGGGAGTAACCCAGTACTTC. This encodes CSFGLAGVTQYF.

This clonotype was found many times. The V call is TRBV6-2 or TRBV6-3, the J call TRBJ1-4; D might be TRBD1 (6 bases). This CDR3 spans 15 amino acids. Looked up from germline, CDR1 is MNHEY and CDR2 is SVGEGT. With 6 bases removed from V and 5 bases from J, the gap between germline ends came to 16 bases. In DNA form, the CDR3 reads TGTGCCAGCAGACCTTCAGGGGCAAGGAATGAAAAACTGTTTTTT. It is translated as CASRPSGARNEKLFF.

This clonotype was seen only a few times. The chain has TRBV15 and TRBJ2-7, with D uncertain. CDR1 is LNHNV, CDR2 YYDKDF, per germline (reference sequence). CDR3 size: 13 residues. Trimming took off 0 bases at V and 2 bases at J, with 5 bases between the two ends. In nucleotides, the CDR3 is TGTGCCACCAGCAGAGAGGTTCCCTACGAGCAGTACTTC. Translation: CATSREVPYEQYF. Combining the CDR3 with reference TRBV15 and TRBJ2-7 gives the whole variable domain DAMVIQNPRYQVTQFGKPVTLSCSQTLNHNVMYWYQQKSSQAPKLLFHYYDKDFNNEADTPDNFQSRRPNTSFCFLDIRSPGLGDTAMYLCATSREVPYEQYFGPGTRLTVT.

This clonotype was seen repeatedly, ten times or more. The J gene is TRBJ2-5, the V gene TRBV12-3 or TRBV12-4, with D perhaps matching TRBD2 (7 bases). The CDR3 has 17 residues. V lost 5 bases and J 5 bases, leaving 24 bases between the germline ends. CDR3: CASSPERGGEGLETQYF. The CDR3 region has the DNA TGTGCCAGCAGTCCAGAAAGGGGGGGGGAGGGGTTGGAGACCCAGTACTTC.

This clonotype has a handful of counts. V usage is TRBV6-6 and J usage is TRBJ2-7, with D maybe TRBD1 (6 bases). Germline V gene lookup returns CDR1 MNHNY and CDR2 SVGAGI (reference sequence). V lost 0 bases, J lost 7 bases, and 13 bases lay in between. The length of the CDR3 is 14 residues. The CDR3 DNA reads TGTGCCAGCAGTTACTCGAGGGGGAACGAGGAGCAGTACTTC. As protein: CASSYSRGNEEQYF.

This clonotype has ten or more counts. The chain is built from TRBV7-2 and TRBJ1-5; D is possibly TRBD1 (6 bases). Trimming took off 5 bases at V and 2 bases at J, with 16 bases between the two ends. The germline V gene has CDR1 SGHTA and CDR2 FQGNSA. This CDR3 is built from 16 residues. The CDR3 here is CASSPLGGRGNQPQHF. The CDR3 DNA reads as TGTGCCAGCAGCCCCTTGGGGGGCCGGGGCAATCAGCCCCAGCATTTT.